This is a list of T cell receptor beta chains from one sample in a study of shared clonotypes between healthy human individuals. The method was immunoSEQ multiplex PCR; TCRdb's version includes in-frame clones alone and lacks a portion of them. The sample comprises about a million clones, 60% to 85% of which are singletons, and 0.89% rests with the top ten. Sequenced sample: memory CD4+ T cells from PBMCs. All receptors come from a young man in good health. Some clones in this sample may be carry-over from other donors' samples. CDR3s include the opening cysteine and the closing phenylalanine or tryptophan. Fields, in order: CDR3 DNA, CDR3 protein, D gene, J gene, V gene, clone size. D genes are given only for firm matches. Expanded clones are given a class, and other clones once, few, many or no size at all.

TGTGCCAGCAGCCTCGACGGCACCAAAAACATTCAGTACTTC | CASSLDGTKNIQYF | NA | TRBJ2-4 | TRBV11-2 | NA
TGTGCCACGTTAATGAACACTGAAGCTTTCTTT | CATLMNTEAFF | NA | TRBJ1-1 | TRBV28 | NA
TGTGCCAGCAGCTTGGATTCTAGCGGGCTCAATGAGCAGTTCTTC | CASSLDSSGLNEQFF | TRBD2 | TRBJ2-1 | TRBV5-4 | few
TGTGCCAGCAGCCCAAGGTCTAGCGGGCTTTACAATGAGCAGTTCTTC | CASSPRSSGLYNEQFF | TRBD2 | TRBJ2-1 | TRBV11-3 | NA
TGTGCCAAAGCAGGGTCTGAAGCTTTCTTT | CAKAGSEAFF | NA | TRBJ1-1 | TRBV2 | few
TGTGCCAGCAGCTCCATGGCGGGGACGGAAGCTTTCTTT | CASSSMAGTEAFF | NA | TRBJ1-1 | TRBV7-2 | NA
TGTGCCAGCAGTCGGGTCGGGGGCACAGATACGCAGTATTTT | CASSRVGGTDTQYF | NA | TRBJ2-3 | TRBV6-5 | NA
TGTGCCAGTAGTCTGTCCCCGGGACTAGCGGGAGGACCCCCCACCCAGTACTTC | CASSLSPGLAGGPPTQYF | TRBD2 | TRBJ2-5 | TRBV19 | NA
TGTGCCAGCAGCCTAGTCATGAAACCATCTGGGGCCAACGTCCTGACTTTC | CASSLVMKPSGANVLTF | NA | TRBJ2-6 | TRBV9 | NA
TGTGCCAGCAGCTCCATGATACAGGGAGTAGGCTATGGCTACACCTTC | CASSSMIQGVGYGYTF | NA | TRBJ1-2 | TRBV13 | NA
TGCAGCTCCCGGCCTACACAGGGACCGAACACTGAAGCTTTCTTT | CSSRPTQGPNTEAFF | NA | TRBJ1-1 | TRBV29-1 | NA
TGTGCCAGCAGCCTGGGACAGGGCGGCTTTGACGGGTACGAGCAGTACTTC | CASSLGQGGFDGYEQYF | TRBD1 | TRBJ2-7 | TRBV7-6 | NA
TGTGCCAGCAGCGCTCAGGGGAGGGATGAAAAACTGTTTTTT | CASSAQGRDEKLFF | NA | TRBJ1-4 | TRBV9 | NA
TGTGCCAGCAGCCCCCCCCACGGACGAAATTCACCCCTCCACTTT | CASSPPHGRNSPLHF | NA | TRBJ1-6 | TRBV11-2 | NA
TGCGCCAGCAGCCCTAGCGGCAAGGGGTACGAGCAGTACTTC | CASSPSGKGYEQYF | TRBD2 | TRBJ2-7 | TRBV5-1 | NA
TGTGCCAGCCGGGCAGGGTCCAGCAATCAGCCCCAGCATTTT | CASRAGSSNQPQHF | NA | TRBJ1-5 | TRBV6-1 | NA
TGCGCCAGCAGCTTGGCCACCAACAGGGTCGGGGAGACCCAGTACTTC | CASSLATNRVGETQYF | NA | TRBJ2-5 | TRBV5-1 | NA
TGTGCTAGTGGTTTGGAAGACCCGGAGGGGCTCCGGGAGCAGTACTTC | CASGLEDPEGLREQYF | NA | TRBJ2-7 | TRBV12-5 | NA
TGTGCCAGCACTCCTCGAGGTGGGGTCCCTGGGGCCAACGTCCTGACTTTC | CASTPRGGVPGANVLTF | NA | TRBJ2-6 | TRBV5-6 | NA
TGTGCCAGCAGTTTAGTCCACTCTGGAAACACCATATATTTT | CASSLVHSGNTIYF | NA | TRBJ1-3 | TRBV6-1 | NA
TGTGCCATCAATACGACCCCGGGACAGGGGGCCTACGAGCAGTACTTC | CAINTTPGQGAYEQYF | TRBD1 | TRBJ2-7 | TRBV10-3 | NA
TGTGCCAGCAGTCCTACAGGTGCACAAGAGACCCAGTACTTC | CASSPTGAQETQYF | NA | TRBJ2-5 | TRBV7-3 | NA
TGTGCCAGCAGTCCTCAGACAGGGGGCAGGGGCACGCAGTATTTT | CASSPQTGGRGTQYF | TRBD1 | TRBJ2-3 | TRBV28 | NA
TGTGCCAGTAGTCCGGACAGATGGGGCGAAAAACTGTTTTTT | CASSPDRWGEKLFF | NA | TRBJ1-4 | TRBV19 | NA
TGTGCCACCAGCAGGCCCCGGATCCGCTCCTACAATGAGCAGTTCTTC | CATSRPRIRSYNEQFF | NA | TRBJ2-1 | TRBV15 | NA
TGCGCCAGCAGCGGTACCGGGACGAGGGATGAAAAACTGTTTTTT | CASSGTGTRDEKLFF | NA | TRBJ1-4 | TRBV5-1 | NA
TGTGCCAGCAGAACACCTCGGCGGGGGGACAGCTATGGCTACACCTTC | CASRTPRRGDSYGYTF | TRBD1 | TRBJ1-2 | TRBV7-2 | NA
TGTGCCAGCAGTTTAGGAGGACAGGGCGGCGAGCAGTACTTC | CASSLGGQGGEQYF | TRBD1 | TRBJ2-7 | TRBV28 | NA
TGTGCCAGCAGTTACTCGGGGAACTGGGACGAGCAGTACTTC | CASSYSGNWDEQYF | NA | TRBJ2-7 | TRBV6-6 | NA
TGTGCCAGCAGCGGGACTCACAATGAGCAGTTCTTC | CASSGTHNEQFF | NA | TRBJ2-1 | TRBV27 | NA
TGTGCCAGCAGTCTCCCGTATCTGCTTGATACGCAGTATTTT | CASSLPYLLDTQYF | NA | TRBJ2-3 | TRBV28 | many
TGTGCCAGCAGCCGGGGGGGACTAGCGGGAGCGGGTGAGCAGTTCTTC | CASSRGGLAGAGEQFF | TRBD2 | TRBJ2-1 | TRBV7-9 | NA
TGTGCCAGCAGCCGAGGGGGGCAGGGGGTTTTCACTGAAGCTTTCTTT | CASSRGGQGVFTEAFF | TRBD1 | TRBJ1-1 | TRBV7-8 | NA
TGTGCCAGCAGGGGGGGTGGGGCGGTTAGCAATCAGCCCCAGCATTTT | CASRGGGAVSNQPQHF | NA | TRBJ1-5 | TRBV2 | NA
TGTGCCAGCAGTTCCGGGGGAAGACTAGAGACCCAGTACTTC | CASSSGGRLETQYF | NA | TRBJ2-5 | TRBV28 | NA
TGTGCCAGCAGCAGAGACAGGGTGGTGACCCAGTACTTC | CASSRDRVVTQYF | TRBD1 | TRBJ2-5 | TRBV7-2 | NA
TGTGCCAGCAGTACAAACCGGGACAGGGGTTTAGGCTACACCTTC | CASSTNRDRGLGYTF | TRBD1 | TRBJ1-2 | TRBV27 | NA
TGTGCCAGCAGTGACTCGGGACAGATAGGCTACACCTTC | CASSDSGQIGYTF | TRBD1 | TRBJ1-2 | TRBV28 | NA
TGTGCCAGCAGCTTAGCCGGAACAGAGCACTCCTACGAGCAGTACTTC | CASSLAGTEHSYEQYF | NA | TRBJ2-7 | TRBV7-2 | NA
TGTGCCAGCAGTGAACCCCTCTCAACGGACAGGGTAGATACGCAGTATTTT | CASSEPLSTDRVDTQYF | TRBD1 | TRBJ2-3 | TRBV6-1 | NA
TGCGCCAGCAGCATCGTAAGCGGCGAAGAGACCCAGTACTTC | CASSIVSGEETQYF | NA | TRBJ2-5 | TRBV5-1 | NA
TGTGCCTGGGATTGGGGCCTGGATGAGCAGTTCTTC | CAWDWGLDEQFF | NA | TRBJ2-1 | TRBV30 | NA
TGTGCCTGGAGTAGGGGCACACTAGCGGTCCCCTACAATGAGCAGTTCTTC | CAWSRGTLAVPYNEQFF | TRBD2 | TRBJ2-1 | TRBV30 | NA
TGCGCCAGCAGCTTGGACCCTAGCGAATGGGGAGAGACCCAGTACTTC | CASSLDPSEWGETQYF | NA | TRBJ2-5 | TRBV5-1 | NA